This T cell receptor beta chain stems from a study of blood T cell repertoires in COVID-19. Study-level background: COVID-19 samples from acute and convalescent phases originated in the United States, Italy and Spain. T cells, B-cell-depleted T cells, or PBMCs supplied cDNA or gDNA.

In the original analysis: Researchers report that nucleated cell counts were estimated from reference gene primer amplification. Only in-frame clones appear in the TCRdb table, and some are missing; sequencing was by immunoSEQ multiplex PCR. V, J and clone size are taken as reported in that table, and D and trimming were inferred from the DNA itself. The data contain 99,000 or so clones, roughly nine tenths of them singletons. The CDR3 totals 16 residues. CDR1 is SNHLY and CDR2 is FYNNEI in the germline V gene. The junction had 13 bases not matched to a gene; V was cut back by 6 bases and J by 5 bases.

The sample taken for sequencing was peripheral blood. The receptor was isolated from a human donor in a cohort sampled during active COVID-19. The chain links TRBV2 to TRBJ1-1, with 9 bases identical to TRBD1. The CDR3 region has the DNA TGTGCCAGCAGATGGCCTGGGACAGGGTCGGAGACTGAAGCTTTCTTT. Residues: CASRWPGTGSETEAFF.